This passage covers 32 T cell receptor beta chains from one sample sequenced in a study of T-cell reconstitution after alpha-beta-depleted transplantation in children. The TCRbeta library was prepared with unique molecular identifiers. TCRdb reanalysed the PCR reads using MiXCR and keeps one entry per CDR3 protein. In the table there are hundreds of thousands of distinct CDR3 sequences, just under 8.5% of which are singletons. Sequencing used PBMCs, mostly from graft donor cells, obtained 180 days after TCRalphabeta/CD19-depleted stem cell transplant. The receptors stem from a male patient aged 5 to 17 who had a stem cell transplant for acute lymphoblastic leukemia, so the T cells may come from the graft donor.

In this sample, this clonotype turned up many times. V gene TRBV20-1 combines with J gene TRBJ2-1; 11 nucleotides agree with TRBD1. CDR1 DFQATT and CDR2 SNEGSKA come from the germline V gene (reference sequence). The CDR3 runs to 14 residues. Trimming took 4 bases from V and 4 from J; bases not matched to a gene: 3. The CDR3 region is CSANRDRGYNEQFF. The CDR3 bases are TGCAGTGCTAACCGGGACAGGGGGTACAATGAGCAGTTCTTC.

About this clonotype itself: This may be a read error: a much more frequent sequence differs by one nucleotide. The chain is built from TRBV24-1 and TRBJ2-2; 7 nucleotides match TRBD1. V lost 1 base to trimming and J lost 7 bases; unmatched junction nucleotides: 11. CDR3 length: 17 amino acids. Germline CDR1 is KGHDR and CDR2 is SFDVKD. This chain's CDR3 is CATSDLAERGHGGELFF. The CDR3 DNA reads as TGTGCCACCAGTGATTTAGCGGAGAGGGGGCATGGCGGGGAGCTGTTTTTT.

This clonotype was seen ten or more times. V is TRBV19 and J is TRBJ1-1; the D gene is possibly TRBD1 (5 bases). Germline V CDR1 and CDR2: LNHDA, SQIVND (reference sequence). This CDR3 spans 13 amino acids. V lost 10 bases and J 4 bases, leaving 16 bases between the germline ends. The CDR3 reads CAIQGHLGTEAFF. The CDR3 DNA reads as TGTGCCATCCAAGGACATCTAGGCACTGAAGCTTTCTTT. The full variable domain, its missing parts supplied by reference TRBV19 and TRBJ1-1, is DGGITQSPKYLFRKEGQNVTLSCEQNLNHDAMYWYRQDPGQGLRLIYYSQIVNDFQKGDIAEGYSVSREKKESFPLTVTSAQKNPTAFYLCAIQGHLGTEAFFGQGTRLTVV.

This clonotype was counted ten times or more. The V call is TRBV11-2, the J call TRBJ1-1; D is perhaps TRBD1 (5 bases). In germline, CDR1 is SGHAT, CDR2 FQNNGV. The CDR3 is 12 amino acids. V was shortened by 0 bases and J by 8 bases, with 7 bases between the two germline ends. Here the CDR3 reads CASSLDWGEAFF. The CDR3 nucleotides read TGTGCCAGCAGCTTAGATTGGGGGGAAGCTTTCTTT.

This clonotype was recorded a few times. The rearrangement joins TRBV19 to TRBJ2-2, with D tentatively TRBD1 (6 bases). V dropped 3 bases and J dropped 0 bases, with 20 bases sitting between them. This CDR3 comprises 19 residues. Germline V gene sequence: CDR1 LNHDA, CDR2 SQIVND (reference sequence). The CDR3 here is CASSIGYAGTTSNTGELFF. The CDR3 DNA sequence: TGTGCCAGTAGTATTGGGTATGCAGGGACAACGTCGAACACCGGGGAGCTGTTTTTT.

There are many counts of this clonotype. The CDR3 DNA reads TGTGCCATCAACACAGGGGGGGACGGCTACACCTTC. It specifies CAINTGGDGYTF. The chain carries TRBV12-3 or TRBV12-4 and TRBJ1-2, with TRBD1 matching 8 bases. The CDR3 contains 12 residues. V lost 10 bases and J lost 8; bases outside the gene matches: 9.

This clonotype has more than one count but fewer than ten. The rearrangement uses TRBV21-1 and TRBJ2-1. TRBV21-1 is a pseudogene. There are 16 residues in the CDR3. The CDR3 loop reads CASSSRNRLSYNEQFF. CDR3 in DNA: TGTGCCAGCAGCAGCCGTAACCGCCTCTCCTACAATGAGCAGTTCTTC.

Ten or more counts support this clonotype. The chain recombines TRBV7-2 with TRBJ2-3; D is undetermined. Germline CDR1 and CDR2: SGHTA and FQGNSA. The CDR3 runs to 14 residues. V was shortened by 2 bases and J by 2 bases, with 8 bases between the two germline ends. The CDR3 is CASSLKASTDTQYF. The DNA of the CDR3 is TGTGCCAGCAGCTTAAAGGCCTCCACAGATACGCAGTATTTT. The complete variable domain, with remaining parts taken from reference TRBV7-2 and TRBJ2-3, reads GAGVSQSPSNKVTEKGKDVELRCDPISGHTALYWYRQSLGQGLEFLIYFQGNSAPDKSGLPSDRFSAERTGGSVSTLTIQRTQQEDSAVYLCASSLKASTDTQYFGPGTRLTVL.

Details on this clonotype: A much larger clonotype is one base distant, so this may be a read error. The CDR3 here is CASSLLGLAGVETQYF. DNA of the CDR3: TGTGCCAGCAGCTTATTAGGACTAGCGGGGGTGGAGACCCAGTACTTC. The J gene is TRBJ2-5, the V gene TRBV11-2; 13 bases match TRBD2. The CDR3 loop spans 16 amino acids. J lost 5 bases, V lost 2 bases, and 5 bases had no gene match. Germline loops: CDR1 SGHAT, CDR2 FQNNGV.

Ten or more counts support this clonotype. The chain recombines TRBV10-3 with TRBJ2-1, with D possibly matching TRBD2 (5 bases). V gave up 7 bases and J gave up 9 bases, with 10 bases separating them. Per the germline V gene, CDR1 is ENHRY and CDR2 is SYGVKD. The CDR3 consists of 11 residues. CDR3 coding DNA: TGTGCCATCAACCATGGGAGTGAGCAGTTCTTC. It codes for CAINHGSEQFF.

A few counts support this clonotype. The V call is TRBV28, the J call TRBJ2-7; 8 bases line up with TRBD1. CDR3 length equals 16 residues. Germline V gene data show CDR1 as MDHEN and CDR2 as SYDVKM. V lost 4 bases, J lost 1 base, and 9 bases stayed unmatched. CDR3 protein: CASSSVTGTGSYEQYF. The CDR3 nucleotides are TGTGCCAGCAGTTCGGTTACCGGGACAGGTTCCTACGAGCAGTACTTC.

V and J are TRBV7-9 and TRBJ2-3; D gene ambiguous. V was cut by 8 bases and J by 2 bases, with 14 bases left in between. CDR1 and CDR2 from the germline V gene are SEHNR and FQNEAQ (reference sequence). There are 14 residues in the CDR3. The CDR3 coding sequence is TGTGCCAGCTGGCTAGTCCCTACCACAGATACGCAGTATTTT. This sequence encodes CASWLVPTTDTQYF.

There are many counts of this clonotype. The chain carries TRBV28 and TRBJ2-5, with D perhaps matching TRBD1 (6 bases). From germline, CDR1 is MDHEN and CDR2 SYDVKM. Deletions cut 6 bases from V and 6 bases from J, with 14 bases between. CDR3 length equals 13 residues. The CDR3 DNA reads as TGTGCCAGCAGATTCGCTACAGGGAAGACCCAGTACTTC. It codes for CASRFATGKTQYF.

This clonotype showed up many times. The chain links TRBV28 to TRBJ2-5; TRBD1 matches 7 bases. With V trimmed by 8 bases and J by 5 bases, 14 bases remained unmatched. Germline V gene sequence: CDR1 MDHEN, CDR2 SYDVKM. The length of the CDR3 is 15 residues. CDR3: CASSSVQTGLETQYF. CDR3 bases: TGTGCCAGCTCCTCCGTCCAGACAGGGTTGGAGACCCAGTACTTC. Supplemented by reference TRBV28 and TRBJ2-5, the full variable domain reads DVKVTQSSRYLVKRTGEKVFLECVQDMDHENMFWYRQDPGLGLRLIYFSYDVKMKEKGDIPEGYSVSREKKERFSLILESASTNQTSMYLCASSSVQTGLETQYFGPGTRLLVL.

This clonotype was found many times. The chain employs TRBV6-1 and TRBJ2-1; TRBD2 aligns across 8 bases. CDR1 is MNHNS, CDR2 SASEGT, per germline. J was trimmed by 4 bases and V by 5 bases; bases with no gene match: 13. The CDR3 is 17 residues long. CDR3 region: CASSPLRAGDQYNEQFF. The CDR3 DNA is TGTGCCAGCAGTCCCTTACGAGCGGGAGACCAATACAATGAGCAGTTCTTC.

Only a few counts were recorded for this clonotype. This CDR3 reads CARLRRQSNNEQFF. The CDR3 DNA follows: TGTGCCAGACTCCGCCGACAGAGCAACAATGAGCAGTTCTTC. The chain has TRBV19 and TRBJ2-1, with a tentative D call TRBD1 (5 bases). Between the trimmed V and J ends, which lost 9 bases and 5 bases, there was a span of 17 bases. The CDR3 is made up of 14 amino acids. From germline, CDR1 is LNHDA and CDR2 SQIVND (reference sequence).

This clonotype was seen ten or more times. V usage is TRBV6-2 or TRBV6-3 and J usage is TRBJ2-3; 7 positions match TRBD1. The ends lost 4 bases at V and 0 bases at J; junction bases unmatched: 1. Germline CDR1 is MNHEY and CDR2 is SVGEGT. The CDR3 loop spans 14 amino acids. The DNA of the CDR3 is TGTGCCAGCAGTTTACAGGGGAGCACAGATACGCAGTATTTT. This codes for CASSLQGSTDTQYF.

In this sample, this clonotype turned up many times. The rearrangement links TRBV20-1 to TRBJ1-2; 7 bases map to TRBD1. V was clipped by 1 base and J by 3 bases; unmatched bases: 5. Germline CDR1 DFQATT, CDR2 SNEGSKA (reference sequence). The CDR3 covers 14 residues. CDR3 nucleotides: TGCAGTGCTAGAGGACCAGGGGGGGACTATGGCTACACCTTC. It translates to CSARGPGGDYGYTF.

Many counts were recorded for this clonotype. This rearrangement joins TRBV11-1 to TRBJ1-1, with D hard to call. The CDR3 has 14 amino acids. Per germline, CDR1 SGHAT and CDR2 FQDESV (reference sequence). Trimming cost V 2 bases and J 0 bases, with 7 bases left between them. CDR3 DNA sequence: TGTGCCAGCAGCTTAAGCAGTCTGAACACTGAAGCTTTCTTT. Amino acids: CASSLSSLNTEAFF. Full variable domain (outside the CDR3, taken from reference TRBV11-1 and TRBJ1-1): EAEVAQSPRYKITEKSQAVAFWCDPISGHATLYWYRQILGQGPELLVQFQDESVVDDSQLPKDRFSAERLKGVDSTLKIQPAELGDSAMYLCASSLSSLNTEAFFGQGTRLTVV.

This rearrangement joins TRBV3-1 to TRBJ2-3; 9 nucleotides match TRBD2. Per the germline V gene, CDR1 is LGHDT and CDR2 is YNNKEL (reference sequence). Trimming at V came to 5 bases and at J to 6 bases, leaving 18 bases not matched to a gene. There are 18 residues in the CDR3. CDR3 nucleotides: TGTGCCAGCAGCTCCCACTCCTTCGGACTAGCGAACTCTGATACGCAGTATTTT. Its translation is CASSSHSFGLANSDTQYF.

This clonotype was seen at least ten times. This rearrangement joins TRBV27 to TRBJ1-4; D ambiguous. This CDR3 has 14 amino acids. Germline V CDR1 and CDR2: MNHEY, SMNVEV (reference sequence). V was pared by 6 bases and J by 8 bases, with 16 bases between. CDR3 DNA: TGTGCCAGCAGCCCCCGGGCGGGGTGGGAAAAACTGTTTTTT. Translated: CASSPRAGWEKLFF.

The rearrangement joins TRBV4-3 to TRBJ1-2, with a weak D call TRBD1 (5 bases). V gave up 1 base and J gave up 4 bases, with 13 bases separating them. Germline CDR1 is LGHNA and CDR2 is YSLEER. The CDR3 runs to 15 residues. In nucleotides, the CDR3 is TGCGCCAGCAGCCAAGGCCCGGTGGGGGTCTATGGCTACACCTTC. Translating gives CASSQGPVGVYGYTF.

Regarding this clonotype: A much bigger clone sits one base away, suggesting this may be a read error. The J gene is TRBJ2-2, the V gene TRBV12-3 or TRBV12-4; 11 bases line up with TRBD2. This CDR3 is built from 17 residues. The CDR3 reads CAISFELAGANTGELFF. As DNA, the CDR3 is TGTGCCATCAGTTTCGAACTAGCGGGGGCGAACACCGGGGAGCTGTTTTTT.

In its sample, this clonotype was seen once. The rearrangement links TRBV19 to TRBJ2-3; weak D call: TRBD1 (5 bases). CDR3 size: 14 residues. With 4 bases removed from V and 6 bases from J, the gap between germline ends came to 14 bases. Germline V gene data show CDR1 as LNHDA and CDR2 as SQIVND (reference sequence). The CDR3 DNA is TGTGCCAGTAGTAGTGACAGAGTTGGGGATACGCAGTATTTT. Its translation is CASSSDRVGDTQYF. Full variable domain (missing parts from reference TRBV19 and TRBJ2-3): DGGITQSPKYLFRKEGQNVTLSCEQNLNHDAMYWYRQDPGQGLRLIYYSQIVNDFQKGDIAEGYSVSREKKESFPLTVTSAQKNPTAFYLCASSSDRVGDTQYFGPGTRLTVL.

This clonotype was detected ten times or more. The chain has TRBV20-1 and TRBJ1-1; D is uncertain. Germline CDR1 is DFQATT and CDR2 is SNEGSKA (reference sequence). The CDR3 spans 15 residues. Between the trimmed V and J ends, which lost 4 bases and 8 bases, there was a span of 23 bases. CDR3 region: CSAIYQSLSPREAFF. In DNA form, the CDR3 reads TGCAGTGCTATCTACCAGAGTCTGAGTCCCAGGGAAGCTTTCTTT.

The rearrangement joins TRBV10-2 to TRBJ2-1; 13 bases map to TRBD2. The trim removed 5 bases at V and 1 base at J, leaving 5 bases unmatched. Germline values: CDR1 WSHSY, CDR2 SAAADI. The CDR3 is 17 residues long. Written as DNA, the CDR3 is TGCGCCAGCAGTCGGACTAGCGGGGGTTCTTCCTACAATGAGCAGTTCTTC. Residues: CASSRTSGGSSYNEQFF.

A note on this clonotype: A much larger clone lies a single base off, so this may be a read error. The chain employs TRBV5-1 and TRBJ2-3; the match to TRBD2 covers 7 bases. V dropped 3 bases and J dropped 5; count of bases not matched to a gene: 9. The germline CDR1 and CDR2 sequences are SGHRS and YFSETQ. The CDR3 covers 15 residues. The DNA of the CDR3 is TGCGCCAGCAGCTCTGCGGGAGTTGACATAGATACGCAGTATTTT. Translating it yields CASSSAGVDIDTQYF.

Details on this clonotype: One end of the junction does not line up with germline, which may come from a read error. The rearrangement uses TRBV7-9 and TRBJ2-1; 12 nucleotides match TRBD2. Germline loops: CDR1 SEHNR, CDR2 FQNEAQ (reference sequence). CDR3 size: 15 residues. CDR3 region: CAISSSGGAYNEQFF. As DNA, the CDR3 is TGTGCCATCAGCTCTAGCGGGGGGGCGTACAATGAGCAGTTCTTC.

This clonotype was recorded at least ten times. The chain has TRBV15 and TRBJ1-1; 7 bases line up with TRBD1. The CDR3 length is 16 residues. V was clipped by 3 bases and J by 1 base; unmatched bases: 8. CDR1 and CDR2 from the germline V gene are LNHNV and YYDKDF (reference sequence). The CDR3 sequence is CATSSPRTGWNTEAFF. The CDR3 nucleotides are TGTGCCACCAGCAGCCCTAGGACAGGTTGGAACACTGAAGCTTTCTTT.

This clonotype has a handful of counts. This could be a read error, since a much larger clone is one nucleotide away. The chain links TRBV7-9 to TRBJ1-6; D uncertain. Germline CDR1 is SEHNR and CDR2 is FQNEAQ (reference sequence). Trimming removed 3 bases at V and 7 bases at J, with 16 bases between. The CDR3 extends over 16 amino acids. In DNA, the CDR3 is TGTGCCAGCAGCTTCCGGACCGGTCTGGTGAATTCACCCCTCCACTTT. Protein: CASSFRTGLVNSPLHF. The whole variable domain, filled in from reference TRBV7-9 and TRBJ1-6, reads DTGVSQNPRHKITKRGQNVTFRCDPISEHNRLYWYRQTLGQGPEFLTYFQNEAQLEKSRLLSDRFSAERPKGSFSTLEIQRTEQGDSAMYLCASSFRTGLVNSPLHFGNGTRLTVT.

This clonotype was seen ten or more times. This chain links TRBV12-3 or TRBV12-4 with TRBJ1-2; D not certain. The V and J ends lost 0 bases and 4 bases respectively, with 12 bases between them. The CDR3 is 15 residues long. The CDR3 spells CASSLARAGTYGYTF. The CDR3, as DNA: TGTGCCAGCAGTTTAGCCCGTGCGGGAACCTATGGCTACACCTTC.

This clonotype was detected ten times or more. This rearrangement joins TRBV25-1 to TRBJ2-1; 11 bases match TRBD2. The CDR3 runs to 19 residues. Germline CDR1 is MGHDK and CDR2 is SYGVNS. Germline trimming cut 7 bases from V and 0 bases from J; bases unmatched to any gene: 14. DNA of the CDR3: TGTGCCAGCACCGGAGTAGCGGGAGGGCCTTTGAGCTCCTACAATGAGCAGTTCTTC. As protein: CASTGVAGGPLSSYNEQFF.